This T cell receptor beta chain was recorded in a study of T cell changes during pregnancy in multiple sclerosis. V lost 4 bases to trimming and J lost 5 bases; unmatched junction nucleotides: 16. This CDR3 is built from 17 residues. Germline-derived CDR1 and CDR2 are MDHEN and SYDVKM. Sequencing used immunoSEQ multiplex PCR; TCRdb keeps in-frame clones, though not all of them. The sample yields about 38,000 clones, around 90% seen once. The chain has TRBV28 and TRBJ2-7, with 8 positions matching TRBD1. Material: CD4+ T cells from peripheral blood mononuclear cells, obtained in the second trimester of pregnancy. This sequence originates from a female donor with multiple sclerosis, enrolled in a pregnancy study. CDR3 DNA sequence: TGTGCCAGCAGTTCCAACCCTCGGACAGGGAGTTACGACGAGCAGTACTTC. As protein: CASSSNPRTGSYDEQYF.